In its sample, the clone carrying this T cell receptor (beta chain) was seen once. Sequencing was performed with immunoSEQ multiplex PCR; in TCRdb, only in-frame clones are kept and a portion is missing. Of a few hundred thousand clones in the sample, 84% were seen once. The V gene's germline CDR1 is MGHRA and CDR2 YSYEKL. The CDR3 has 17 residues. V lost 2 bases and J lost 7; bases outside the gene matches: 13. The data originate from a study of blood T cell repertoires in COVID-19. This clonotype was sampled from a man over 45 who had recovered from COVID-19. The specimen sequenced was PBMCs or T cells enriched from blood (not recorded which). V usage is TRBV4-1 and J usage is TRBJ2-1, with 8 nucleotides matching TRBD2. The CDR3 sequence is CASSQSWAGGSGNEQFF. The CDR3 nucleotides read TGCGCCAGCAGCCAATCTTGGGCGGGAGGCTCAGGGAATGAGCAGTTCTTC.